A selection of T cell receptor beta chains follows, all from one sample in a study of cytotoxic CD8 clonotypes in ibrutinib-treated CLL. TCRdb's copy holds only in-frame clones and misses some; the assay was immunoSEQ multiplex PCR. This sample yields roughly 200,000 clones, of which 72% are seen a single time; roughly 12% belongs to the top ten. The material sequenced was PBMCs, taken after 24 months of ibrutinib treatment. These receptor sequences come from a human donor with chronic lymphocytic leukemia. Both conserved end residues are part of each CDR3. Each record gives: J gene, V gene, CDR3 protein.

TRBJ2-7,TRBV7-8,CASSRTGTPTYEQYF
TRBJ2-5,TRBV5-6,CASSLRGRAHDQYF
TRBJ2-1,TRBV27,CASSYGDPSYNEQFF
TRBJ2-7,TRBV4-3,CASSQGTGGSYEQYF
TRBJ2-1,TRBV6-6,CASSQLAGVGNEQFF
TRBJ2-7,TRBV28,CASSGSAAYEQYF
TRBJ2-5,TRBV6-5,CASSAAFDRGETQYF
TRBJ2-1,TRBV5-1,CASSLGWTSGRKTDNEQFF
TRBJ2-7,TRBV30,CAWSGGGSSYEQYF
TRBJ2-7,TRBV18,CASSQRTGPYEQYF
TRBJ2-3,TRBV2,CATKQREGDTQYF
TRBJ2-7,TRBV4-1,CASSQDGGYNEQYF
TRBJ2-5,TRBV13,CASSPRGSGETQYF
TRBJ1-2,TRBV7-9,CASTTWDTSNYGYTF
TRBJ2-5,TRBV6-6,CASSYSRPAEGETQYF
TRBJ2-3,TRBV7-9,CASSSDKGLAGVSDTQYF
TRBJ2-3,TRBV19,CASSIFGLAGDFTYTQYF
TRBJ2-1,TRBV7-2,CASSRTSGSDNEQFF
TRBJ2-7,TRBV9,CASRPGLAGPYEQYF
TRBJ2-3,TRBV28,CASSLGGTDTQYF
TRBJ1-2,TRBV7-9,CASTETGNPSGYGYTF
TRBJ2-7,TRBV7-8,CASSPSGSSYEQYF
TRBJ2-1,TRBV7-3,CASSRPGQTNEQFF
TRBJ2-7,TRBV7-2,CASSLEYEQYF
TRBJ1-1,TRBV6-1,CASASGHWNTEAFF
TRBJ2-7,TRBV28,CASRSSGRGYEQYF
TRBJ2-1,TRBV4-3,CASSASGTASAGGHYSYNEQFF
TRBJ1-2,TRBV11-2,CASSLGTSYGYTF
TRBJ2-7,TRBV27,CASSWGVRALEQYF
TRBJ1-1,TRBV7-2,CASSLPGNTEAFF
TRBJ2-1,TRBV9,CASSEGLESHNEQFF
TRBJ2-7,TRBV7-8,CASSLGAAGTSGRPREQYF
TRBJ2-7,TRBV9,CASSVDSAYEQYF
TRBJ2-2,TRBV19,CASSILAGLTGELFF
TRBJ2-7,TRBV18,CASSLTSGTETYEQYF